The rows below give T cell receptor beta chains drawn from one sample of a study of blood T cells in healthy people across ages. TCRdb reanalysed the 5' RACE reads using MiXCR and keeps one entry per CDR3 protein. The sample contains over 750,000 distinct CDR3 sequences, 25% of which appear only once. This same sample was also taken into another study, of T cells of mothers and their children.

The sample was blood. All receptors come from a boy aged 5-17 years in good health. The CDR3 runs from the conserved cysteine through the conserved F or W. The order of the fields is clone size, J gene, D gene, V gene, CDR3 protein, CDR3 DNA. The D gene is left open where the match is weak. Some rows mark clone size as missing; the rest say once, few, many or name a class of expanded clone.

>few|TRBJ2-1|TRBD2|TRBV10-2
CAGRDLAGGTLYNEQFF
TGCGCCGGCAGGGATCTAGCGGGAGGAACACTCTACAATGAGCAGTTCTTC
>NA|TRBJ2-1|NA|TRBV20-1
CSARTEGSNTNEQFF
TGCAGTGCTAGAACGGAGGGGTCGAACACGAATGAGCAGTTCTTC
>NA|TRBJ2-7|NA|TRBV14
CASSQGRDSPLREQYF
TGTGCCAGCAGCCAAGGGAGGGACAGCCCGTTAAGGGAGCAGTACTTC
>NA|TRBJ2-7|NA|TRBV29-1
CSVASAPLGEQYF
TGCAGCGTCGCTAGCGCCCCGCTCGGCGAGCAGTACTTC
>NA|TRBJ1-3|NA|TRBV4-2
CASSPNSGGASGNTIYF
TGTGCCAGCAGCCCTAACAGCGGGGGCGCAAGTGGAAACACCATATATTTT
>few|TRBJ2-7|TRBD2|TRBV4-1
CASSQRLAGTYEQYF
TGCGCCAGCAGCCAACGGCTAGCGGGGACCTACGAGCAGTACTTC
>NA|TRBJ1-5|NA|TRBV28
CASKERGDPPQHF
TGTGCCAGCAAGGAACGGGGAGATCCGCCCCAGCATTTT
>few|TRBJ1-6|TRBD1|TRBV20-1
CSARDYVGTANSPLHF
TGCAGTGCTAGAGATTATGTAGGGACAGCAAATTCACCCCTCCACTTT
>NA|TRBJ2-7|TRBD1|TRBV24-1
CATSDLTGREQYF
TGTGCCACCAGTGACCTGACAGGGCGCGAGCAGTACTTC
>NA|TRBJ1-1|NA|TRBV7-2
CASSLHRPVAFF
TGTGCCAGCAGCTTACACAGACCCGTAGCTTTTTTT
>NA|TRBJ2-5|NA|TRBV6-5
CASSYTHGVSPKAQYF
TGTGCCAGCAGTTACACCCACGGGGTTTCACCAAAAGCCCAGTACTTC
>few|TRBJ2-1|NA|TRBV20-1
CSAASGLSDEGAIWEQFF
TGCAGTGCTGCCTCGGGACTATCTGATGAGGGGGCAATTTGGGAGCAGTTCTTC
>few|TRBJ2-1|NA|TRBV20-1
CSARDQPGLPYNEQFF
TGCAGTGCTAGAGATCAGCCGGGACTGCCCTACAATGAGCAGTTCTTC
>NA|TRBJ2-1|TRBD2|TRBV27
CASSFLASGTNEQFF
TGTGCCAGCAGTTTCCTGGCTAGCGGAACCAATGAGCAGTTCTTC
>NA|TRBJ1-1|NA|TRBV5-1
CASSLGQSRMNTEAFF
TGCGCCAGCAGCTTGGGACAGTCACGAATGAACACTGAAGCTTTCTTT
>NA|TRBJ2-2|NA|TRBV27
CASSLRGVHTGELFF
TGTGCCAGCAGCCTTCGGGGTGTACACACCGGGGAGCTGTTTTTT
>many|TRBJ2-7|NA|TRBV28
CASGSYEQYF
TGTGCCAGCGGGTCCTACGAGCAGTACTTC
>few|TRBJ2-1|TRBD1|TRBV11-3
CASSFEGTGVSNEQFF
TGTGCCAGCAGTTTCGAAGGGACAGGGGTTTCCAATGAGCAGTTCTTC
>NA|TRBJ1-5|TRBD1|TRBV12-3/TRBV12-4
CASSLARTGGSNQPQHF
TGTGCCAGCAGTTTAGCCCGGACAGGTGGGAGCAATCAGCCCCAGCATTTT
>NA|TRBJ1-3|NA|TRBV12-3/TRBV12-4
CASQEGNERTIYF
TGTGCCAGCCAGGAAGGCAATGAACGCACCATATATTTT
>NA|TRBJ2-1|NA|TRBV9
CASSGWGEPYNEQFF
TGTGCCAGCAGCGGGTGGGGGGAACCCTACAATGAGCAGTTCTTC
>NA|TRBJ2-3|NA|TRBV7-2
CASSLDARSADTQYF
TGTGCCAGCAGCCTCGACGCCAGGAGCGCAGATACGCAGTATTTT
>NA|TRBJ1-4|NA|TRBV21-1
CASVSQGARGKLFF
TGTGCCAGCGTCTCACAGGGGGCGCGAGGAAAACTGTTTTTT
>NA|TRBJ2-4|TRBD1|TRBV5-5
CASSETGSIQYF
TGTGCCAGCAGCGAGACAGGGTCCATTCAGTACTTC
>NA|TRBJ2-1|TRBD2|TRBV28
CASSPILAGVIYEQFF
TGTGCCAGCAGTCCCATACTAGCGGGAGTTATCTATGAGCAGTTCTTC
>NA|TRBJ2-7|TRBD2|TRBV20-1
CSARPLGGEGHEQYF
TGCAGTGCTAGGCCCTTGGGAGGGGAAGGCCACGAGCAGTACTTC
>NA|TRBJ2-5|NA|TRBV19
CASSIDLNRGQETQYF
TGTGCCAGTAGTATAGATTTAAACCGGGGCCAAGAGACCCAGTACTTC
>NA|TRBJ1-2|TRBD1|TRBV12-3/TRBV12-4
CASRARDRVYGYTF
TGTGCCAGCAGAGCCCGGGACAGGGTCTATGGCTACACCTTC
>NA|TRBJ1-2|NA|TRBV4-2
CASNQARDRPDGYTF
TGTGCCAGCAACCAAGCCCGCGACAGGCCCGATGGCTACACCTTC
>NA|TRBJ2-5|NA|TRBV25-1
CASSEGGPKGGTQYF
TGTGCCAGCAGTGAAGGGGGACCCAAAGGTGGGACCCAGTACTTC
>few|TRBJ2-4|NA|TRBV20-1
CSARDRETENIQYF
TGCAGTGCTAGAGATCGGGAGACGGAGAACATTCAGTACTTC
>NA|TRBJ2-7|TRBD2|TRBV29-1
CSVQTSGPSSYEQYF
TGCAGCGTGCAGACTAGCGGTCCTAGCTCCTACGAGCAGTACTTC
>NA|TRBJ1-2|NA|TRBV6-5
CASSYEGNGYTF
TGTGCCAGCAGTTACGAGGGGAATGGCTACACCTTC
>few|TRBJ2-5|TRBD2|TRBV7-2
CASSPHSGSGGETQYF
TGTGCCAGCAGCCCACATAGCGGGAGTGGGGGAGAGACCCAGTACTTC
>NA|TRBJ2-7|NA|TRBV28
CASSHIVGEQYF
TGTGCCAGCAGTCACATCGTGGGCGAGCAGTACTTC
>few|TRBJ1-4|NA|TRBV5-6
CASSSHELRDGGEKLFF
TGTGCCAGCAGCTCCCATGAACTCCGGGACGGGGGTGAAAAACTGTTTTTT
>NA|TRBJ2-3|NA|TRBV10-3
CATLPIAANTDTQYF
TGTGCCACCTTACCAATAGCGGCGAACACAGATACGCAGTATTTT
>few|TRBJ2-1|TRBD2|TRBV25-1
CASSSRGTSGISSYNEQFF
TGTGCCAGCAGTTCAAGGGGGACTAGCGGAATTAGCTCCTACAATGAGCAGTTCTTT
>few|TRBJ1-3|NA|TRBV4-1
CASSQAPGDLEPTIYF
TGCGCCAGCAGCCAGGCCCCAGGAGACCTAGAACCCACCATATATTTT
>few|TRBJ2-1|NA|TRBV6-2/TRBV6-3
CASNPGPYNEQFF
TGTGCCAGCAATCCCGGACCTTACAATGAGCAGTTCTTC
>NA|TRBJ2-7|TRBD2|TRBV29-1
CSTRGGQTYEQYF
TGCAGTACGCGGGGGGGGCAGACCTACGAGCAGTACTTC
>NA|TRBJ2-2|NA|TRBV9
CASSGFDREDTGELFF
TGTGCCAGCAGCGGATTCGACAGGGAGGACACCGGGGAGCTGTTTTTT
>NA|TRBJ2-2|NA|TRBV24-1
CATSDPGQNTGELFF
TGTGCCACCAGTGACCCAGGACAGAACACCGGGGAGCTGTTTTTT
>NA|TRBJ2-4|NA|TRBV29-1
CSVMDGAKNIQYF
TGCAGCGTTATGGACGGAGCCAAAAACATTCAGTACTTC
>NA|TRBJ1-5|NA|TRBV3-1
CASRDQPQHF
TGTGCCAGCAGGGATCAGCCCCAGCATTTT
>NA|TRBJ2-1|TRBD2|TRBV12-3/TRBV12-4
CASSLGGGLLFF
TGTGCCAGCAGCCTCGGGGGGGGTTTGTTGTTCTTC
>few|TRBJ2-5|TRBD1|TRBV7-2
CASSFRGQAAETQYF
TGTGCCAGCAGCTTTAGAGGACAGGCTGCGGAGACCCAGTACTTC
>NA|TRBJ2-3|TRBD2|TRBV9
CASSGRLAETYTDPQYF
TGTGCCAGCAGCGGACGACTAGCGGAAACCTACACAGATCCGCAGTATTTT
>few|TRBJ2-5|NA|TRBV29-1
CSVGGGMVETQYF
TGCAGCGTGGGGGGCGGGATGGTGGAGACCCAGTACTTC
>few|TRBJ2-3|NA|TRBV5-5
CASIWTRSSTDTQYF
TGTGCCAGCATATGGACCCGCTCCAGTACAGATACGCAGTATTTT